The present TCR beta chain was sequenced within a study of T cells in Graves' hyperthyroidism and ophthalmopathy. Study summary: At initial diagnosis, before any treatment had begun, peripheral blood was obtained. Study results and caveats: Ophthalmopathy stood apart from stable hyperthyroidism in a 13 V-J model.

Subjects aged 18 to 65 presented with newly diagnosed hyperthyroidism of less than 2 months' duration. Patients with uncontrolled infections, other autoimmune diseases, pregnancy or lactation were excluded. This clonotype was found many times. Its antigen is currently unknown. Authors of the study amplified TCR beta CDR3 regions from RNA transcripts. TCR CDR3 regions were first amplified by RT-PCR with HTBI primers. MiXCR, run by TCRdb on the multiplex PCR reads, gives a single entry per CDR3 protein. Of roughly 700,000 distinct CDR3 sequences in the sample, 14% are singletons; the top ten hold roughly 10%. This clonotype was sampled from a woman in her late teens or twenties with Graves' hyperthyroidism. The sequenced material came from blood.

CDR3 DNA sequence: TGTGCCAGCTCAGGACTAAAGCAGACCCAGTACTTC. Translated: CASSGLKQTQYF. J is TRBJ2-5 and V is TRBV18; weak D call: TRBD2 (6 bases). Germline values: CDR1 KGHSH, CDR2 LQKENI. Trimming took off 5 bases at V and 6 bases at J, with 10 bases between the two ends. There are 12 residues in the CDR3.